The T cell receptor beta chain under discussion was sequenced for a study of T cell responses to AZD1222 COVID-19 vaccine. Study-level findings and limits: Spike was spanned by vaccine-associated CD4 TCRs, which were dominant at 160-218 and 743-854. Seropositive AZD1222 recipients at baseline numbered only five to seven. After two AZD1222 doses, spike-specific TCR breadth and depth rose versus day 0. Epitopes outside B.1.351 and B.1.1.7 mutated regions reportedly drew nearly half of spike TCRs.

Comment on this clone: Its antigen is not identified.

The CDR3 has 15 amino acids. CDR1 and CDR2 from the germline V gene are MNHEY and SVGAGI. V was clipped by 7 bases and J by 6 bases, with 19 bases between them. The table came from immunoSEQ multiplex PCR; TCRdb's copy has only in-frame clones and leaves some out. The table shows about 140,000 clones, with nearly 95% occurring only once. This sequence joins TRBV6-5 and TRBJ1-5, with D perhaps matching TRBD1 (5 bases). The source was peripheral blood, collected 28 days after the second AZD1222 dose. The TCR comes from an adult who received the AZD1222 COVID-19 vaccine. In nucleotides, the CDR3 is TGTGCCAGCACTTCTTGGGAGGGGCGCGGTCAGCCCCAGCATTTT. Translated: CASTSWEGRGQPQHF.